The source of this TCR beta chain is a study of cytomegalovirus exposure and HLA in healthy donors. Overall study context: It was reported in a later analysis that the same platform had been used for the 120 validation repertoires as for the roughly 710 first-cohort repertoires. Study findings and constraints: Confirmation in vitro established that a few CMV-associated chains were specific for CMV antigens. The listing of roughly 160 TCR beta chains classed them as cytomegalovirus-associated.

Only in-frame clones appear in the TCRdb table, and some are missing; sequencing was by immunoSEQ multiplex PCR. The sample consists of roughly 100,000 clones, about 95% of them appearing once. As concerns this clone: The antigen is not known. Other DNA sequences in this sample translate to the same CDR3.

Source material: PBMCs. The clonotype was recovered from a woman aged 18-29 years in good health and CMV-seronegative.

The CDR3 sequence is CASSAGQGGEKLFF. CDR3 coding DNA: TGTGCCAGCAGCGCCGGACAGGGAGGTGAAAAACTGTTTTTT. The chain is built from TRBV7-9 and TRBJ1-4, with 8 bases lining up with TRBD1. V lost 5 bases and J lost 7; bases outside the gene matches: 6. The CDR3 is 14 residues long. Germline V gene data show CDR1 as SEHNR and CDR2 as FQNEAQ (reference sequence).